This T cell receptor beta chain was obtained from a study of human T cells and chemical hapten exposure. Study in general: TCR yields per sample varied mostly from small pooled library volume differences. Whole-study results and caveats: Counts of TCRs above 1 in 1000 frequency stayed unchanged with DPC sensitization.

The library gave individual cDNA molecules unique molecular identifiers. MiXCR, applied by TCRdb to the RACE reads, yields one record per CDR3 protein. The sample consists of around 360,000 distinct CDR3 sequences, about 6% of them appearing once. The time point here: patch test 2, 6 weeks after DPC sensitization. Treatment of the sample: therapeutic diphenylcyclopropenone sensitization with weekly scalp DPC. Those who donated were patients with alopecia, 18 to 70 years of age, and suitable for DPC. CDR1 is SGHVS and CDR2 is FQNEAQ in the germline V gene. CDR3 length equals 15 residues. The V gene end was trimmed by 9 bases and the J gene end by 0 bases; junction bases not matched to a gene: 8. With regard to this clonotype: Its antigen remains unknown.

The sequence was collected from a young woman with alopecia areata. Some clones in this sample may be carry-over from other donors' samples. The specimen was whole blood, collected in connection with sensitization to the hapten diphenylcyclopropenone (DPC). V gene TRBV7-8 combines with J gene TRBJ2-1; 7 nucleotides line up with TRBD2. The CDR3 loop reads CASVALAASYNEQFF. In DNA form, the CDR3 reads TGTGCCAGTGTGGCTCTAGCGGCCTCCTACAATGAGCAGTTCTTC.